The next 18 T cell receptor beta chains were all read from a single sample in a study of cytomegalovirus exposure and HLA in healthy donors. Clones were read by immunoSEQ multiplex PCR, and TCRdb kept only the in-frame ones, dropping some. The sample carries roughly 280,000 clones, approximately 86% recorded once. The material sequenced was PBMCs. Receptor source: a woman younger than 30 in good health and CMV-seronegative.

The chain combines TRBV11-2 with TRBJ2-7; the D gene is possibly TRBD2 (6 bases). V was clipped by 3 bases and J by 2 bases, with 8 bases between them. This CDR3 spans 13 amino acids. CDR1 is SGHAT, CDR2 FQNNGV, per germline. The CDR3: CASSFPSAYEQYF. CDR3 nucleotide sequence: TGTGCCAGCAGCTTCCCTAGCGCCTACGAGCAGTACTTC.

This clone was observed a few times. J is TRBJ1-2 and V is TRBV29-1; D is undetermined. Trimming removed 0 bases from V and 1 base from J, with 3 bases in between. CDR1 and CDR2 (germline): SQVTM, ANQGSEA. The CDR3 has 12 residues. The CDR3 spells CSVEDSNYGYTF. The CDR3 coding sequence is TGCAGCGTTGAAGACAGTAACTATGGCTACACCTTC.

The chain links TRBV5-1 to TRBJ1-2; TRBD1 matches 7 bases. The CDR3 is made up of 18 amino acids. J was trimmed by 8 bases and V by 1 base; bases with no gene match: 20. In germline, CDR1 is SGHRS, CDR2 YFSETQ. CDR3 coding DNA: TGCGCCAGCAGCTTGAACCCCGAACGAACAGGGGTTGTGGGAGGCTACACCTTC. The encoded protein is CASSLNPERTGVVGGYTF.

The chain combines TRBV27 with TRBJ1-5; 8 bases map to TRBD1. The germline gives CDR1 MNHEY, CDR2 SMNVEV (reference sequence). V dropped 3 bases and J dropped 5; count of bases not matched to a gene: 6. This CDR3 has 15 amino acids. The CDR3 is CASSFGTQGDQPQHF. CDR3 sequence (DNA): TGTGCCAGCAGTTTCGGGACACAGGGGGATCAGCCCCAGCATTTT.

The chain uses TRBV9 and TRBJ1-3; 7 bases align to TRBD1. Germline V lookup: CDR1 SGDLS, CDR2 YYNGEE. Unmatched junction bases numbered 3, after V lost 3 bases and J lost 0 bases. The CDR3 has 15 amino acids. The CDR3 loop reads CASSGTGLSGNTIYF. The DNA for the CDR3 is TGTGCCAGCAGCGGGACAGGACTCTCTGGAAACACCATATATTTT.

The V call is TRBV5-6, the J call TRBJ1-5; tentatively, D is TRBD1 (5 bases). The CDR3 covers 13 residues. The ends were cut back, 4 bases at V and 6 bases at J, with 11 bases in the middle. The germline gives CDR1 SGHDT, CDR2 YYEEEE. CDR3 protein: CASSVQGVQPQHF. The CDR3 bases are TGTGCCAGCAGCGTGCAGGGCGTTCAGCCCCAGCATTTT.

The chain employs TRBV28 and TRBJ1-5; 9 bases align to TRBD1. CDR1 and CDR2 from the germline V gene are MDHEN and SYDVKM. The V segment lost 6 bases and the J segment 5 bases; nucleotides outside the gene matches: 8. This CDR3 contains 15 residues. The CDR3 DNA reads TGTGCCAGCAGACATTTGGGACAGGGCTATCAGCCCCAGCATTTT. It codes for CASRHLGQGYQPQHF.

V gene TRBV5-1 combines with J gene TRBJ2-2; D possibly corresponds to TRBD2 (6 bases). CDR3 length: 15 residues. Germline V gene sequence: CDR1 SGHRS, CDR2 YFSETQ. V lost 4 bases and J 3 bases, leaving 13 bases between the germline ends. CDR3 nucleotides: TGCGCCAGCAGCCGAGGGGACTCCGACACCGGGGAGCTGTTTTTT. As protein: CASSRGDSDTGELFF. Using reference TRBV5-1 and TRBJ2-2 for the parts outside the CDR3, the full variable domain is KAGVTQTPRYLIKTRGQQVTLSCSPISGHRSVSWYQQTPGQGLQFLFEYFSETQRNKGNFPGRFSGRQFSNSRSEMNVSTLELGDSALYLCASSRGDSDTGELFFGEGSRLTVL.

The DNA for the CDR3 is TGTGCCAGCAGTTACGATGGAGCGCTCTCCTACGAGCAGTACTTC. Amino acid sequence: CASSYDGALSYEQYF. This chain uses TRBV6-5 with TRBJ2-7, with D uncertain. The ends were cut back, 2 bases at V and 0 bases at J, with 11 bases in the middle. CDR1 is MNHEY, CDR2 SVGAGI, per germline. This CDR3 contains 15 residues.

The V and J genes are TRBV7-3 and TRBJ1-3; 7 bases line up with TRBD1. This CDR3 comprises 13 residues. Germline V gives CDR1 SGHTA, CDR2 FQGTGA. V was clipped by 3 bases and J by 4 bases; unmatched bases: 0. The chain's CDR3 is CASSLGQGNTIYF. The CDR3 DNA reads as TGTGCCAGCAGCTTGGGACAGGGAAACACCATATATTTT.

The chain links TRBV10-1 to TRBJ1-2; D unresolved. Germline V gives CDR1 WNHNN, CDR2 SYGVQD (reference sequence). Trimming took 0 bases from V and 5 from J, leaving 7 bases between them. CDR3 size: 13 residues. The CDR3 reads CASSESTKYGYTF. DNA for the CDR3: TGCGCCAGCAGTGAGTCGACAAAGTATGGCTACACCTTC.

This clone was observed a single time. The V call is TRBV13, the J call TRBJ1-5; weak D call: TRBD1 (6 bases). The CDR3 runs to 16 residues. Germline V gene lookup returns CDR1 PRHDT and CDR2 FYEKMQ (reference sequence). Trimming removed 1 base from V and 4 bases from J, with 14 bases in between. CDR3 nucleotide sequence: TGTGCCAGCAGCTTAGAAGGGGGGGGGCCTAATCAGCCCCAGCATTTT. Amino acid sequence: CASSLEGGGPNQPQHF.

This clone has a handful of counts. This chain's CDR3 is CASSLSVGSNQPQHF. The DNA of the CDR3 is TGTGCCAGCAGTTTATCGGTCGGGAGCAATCAGCCCCAGCATTTT. The chain has TRBV27 and TRBJ1-5; D is undetermined. CDR1 is MNHEY, CDR2 SMNVEV, per germline (reference sequence). V was cut by 0 bases and J by 1 base, with 7 bases left in between. The CDR3 has 15 residues.

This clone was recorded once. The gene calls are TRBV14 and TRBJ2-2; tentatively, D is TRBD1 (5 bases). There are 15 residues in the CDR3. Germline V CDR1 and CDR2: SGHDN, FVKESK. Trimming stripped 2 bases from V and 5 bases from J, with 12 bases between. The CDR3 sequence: CASSQRREATGELFF. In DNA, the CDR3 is TGTGCCAGCAGCCAACGCAGGGAAGCAACCGGGGAGCTGTTTTTT.

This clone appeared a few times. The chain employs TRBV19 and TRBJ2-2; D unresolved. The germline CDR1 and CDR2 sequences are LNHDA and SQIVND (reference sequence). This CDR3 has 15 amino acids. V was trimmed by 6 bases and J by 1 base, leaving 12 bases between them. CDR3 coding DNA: TGTGCCAGTAGCGCTCTCCCGGGGAACACCGGGGAGCTGTTTTTT. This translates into CASSALPGNTGELFF.

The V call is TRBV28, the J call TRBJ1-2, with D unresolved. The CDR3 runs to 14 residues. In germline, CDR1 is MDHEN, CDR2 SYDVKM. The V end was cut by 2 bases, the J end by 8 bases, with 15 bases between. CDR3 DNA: TGTGCCAGCAGTTTAAACGGTCTGATGGGCGGCTACACCTTC. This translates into CASSLNGLMGGYTF.

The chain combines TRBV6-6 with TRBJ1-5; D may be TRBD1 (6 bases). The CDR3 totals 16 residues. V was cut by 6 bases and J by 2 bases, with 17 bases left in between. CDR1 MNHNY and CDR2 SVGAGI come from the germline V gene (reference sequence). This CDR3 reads CASSTTSQGGNQPQHF. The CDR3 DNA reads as TGTGCCAGCAGCACAACCTCACAGGGAGGCAATCAGCCCCAGCATTTT.

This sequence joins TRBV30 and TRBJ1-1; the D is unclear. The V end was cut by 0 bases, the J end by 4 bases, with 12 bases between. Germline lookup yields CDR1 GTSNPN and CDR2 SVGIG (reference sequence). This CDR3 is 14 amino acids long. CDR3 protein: CAWSVVKRVTEAFF. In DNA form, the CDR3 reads TGTGCCTGGAGTGTCGTTAAGAGAGTCACTGAAGCTTTCTTT.